Listed below are T cell receptor beta chains from one sample, sequenced in a study of technical replicates of blood from a handful of donors. Sequencing used immunoSEQ multiplex PCR; TCRdb keeps in-frame clones, though not all of them. Among 75,000 to 95,000 clones listed, around 91% were seen once. The source material was T cells isolated from PBMCs. These receptors were obtained from a human donor in good health. The CDR3 runs from the conserved cysteine through the conserved F or W. A D gene is named only where the DNA matches it firmly. Not all rows give a size; the values are once, few, many and, for expanded clones, a class.

clone size	V gene	D gene	J gene	CDR3 protein	CDR3 DNA
-	TRBV11-3	-	TRBJ2-2	CASSRDSTGELFF	TGTGCCAGCAGCCGAGACAGCACCGGGGAGCTGTTTTTT
few	TRBV2	-	TRBJ1-1	CASMGSGNTEAFF	TGTGCCAGCATGGGTAGCGGGAACACTGAAGCTTTCTTT
-	TRBV9	-	TRBJ1-1	CASSVDLGGTPQPAEAFF	TGTGCCAGCAGCGTAGATCTCGGGGGGACTCCACAGCCCGCTGAAGCTTTCTTT
few	TRBV29-1	-	TRBJ1-1	CSVEVLGYRTEAFF	TGCAGCGTTGAGGTCCTAGGGTACAGGACTGAAGCTTTCTTT
-	TRBV5-1	-	TRBJ2-7	CASSLQGRDEQYF	TGCGCCAGCAGCCTACAAGGGCGGGATGAGCAGTACTTC
-	TRBV5-5	TRBD1	TRBJ2-3	CASSLAGQGFPDTQYF	TGTGCCAGCAGCTTGGCGGGACAGGGGTTCCCAGATACGCAGTATTTT
-	TRBV6-6	-	TRBJ2-2	CASSPLSSTLTGELFF	TGTGCCAGCAGTCCTTTGTCGAGTACCTTAACCGGGGAGCTGTTTTTT
-	TRBV9	TRBD2	TRBJ2-7	CASSPSGRTYEQYF	TGTGCCAGCAGCCCTAGCGGGAGGACCTACGAGCAGTACTTC
-	TRBV11-3	TRBD1	TRBJ1-5	CASSLVLFPIDRGWCQPQHF	TGTGCCAGCAGCTTAGTCCTCTTCCCTATTGACAGGGGGTGGTGTCAGCCCCAGCATTTT
-	TRBV11-3	TRBD2	TRBJ2-7	CASSLDLADSYEQYF	TGTGCCAGCAGCTTAGACCTAGCGGACTCCTACGAGCAGTACTTC
-	TRBV5-1	-	TRBJ1-5	CASSLWGQSNQPQHF	TGCGCCAGCAGCTTGTGGGGGCAAAGCAATCAGCCCCAGCATTTT
-	TRBV6-6	TRBD1	TRBJ2-2	CASSYEAGQGAGELFF	TGTGCCAGCAGTTACGAAGCCGGACAGGGGGCCGGGGAGCTGTTTTTT
-	TRBV19	TRBD2	TRBJ2-5	CASSIDSGLAGEETQYF	TGTGCCAGTAGTATAGATTCTGGATTAGCGGGAGAAGAGACCCAGTACTTC
-	TRBV7-9	-	TRBJ1-1	CASSLLVMNTEAFF	TGTGCCAGCAGCTTACTCGTTATGAACACTGAAGCTTTCTTT
-	TRBV11-2	TRBD1	TRBJ1-1	CASTGQGGTEAFF	TGTGCCAGCACCGGACAGGGGGGTACTGAAGCTTTCTTT
-	TRBV30	TRBD2	TRBJ2-7	CAWSTGAGVPEQYF	TGTGCCTGGAGCACTGGAGCGGGAGTTCCCGAGCAGTACTTC
-	TRBV29-1	TRBD2	TRBJ2-2	CSVERTSGRPGTGELFF	TGCAGCGTTGAGAGGACTAGCGGGAGGCCCGGCACCGGGGAGCTGTTTTTT
-	TRBV19	-	TRBJ2-2	CASFLAGNTGELFF	TGTGCCAGTTTCTTGGCAGGTAACACCGGGGAGCTGTTTTTT
-	TRBV6-1	-	TRBJ1-2	CASSERTVYGYTF	TGTGCCAGCAGTGAACGGACTGTCTATGGCTACACCTTC
-	TRBV5-6	TRBD1	TRBJ2-5	CASSDRVETQYF	TGTGCCAGCAGCGACAGGGTAGAGACCCAGTACTTC
-	TRBV30	-	TRBJ1-4	CAWSGVTNEKLFF	TGTGCCTGGTCAGGGGTAACTAATGAAAAACTGTTTTTT
-	TRBV9	-	TRBJ2-1	CASSDRFGEQFF	TGTGCCAGCAGCGATCGGTTCGGTGAGCAGTTCTTC
-	TRBV7-9	TRBD2	TRBJ2-5	CASSSGREIETQYF	TGTGCCAGCAGCTCCGGGCGGGAGATAGAGACCCAGTACTTC
-	TRBV5-6	-	TRBJ1-2	CASSLMQNYGYTF	TGTGCCAGCAGCTTGATGCAGAACTATGGCTACACCTTC
-	TRBV7-2	-	TRBJ1-5	CASSLRSGIQPQHF	TGTGCCAGCAGCTTACGGTCGGGGATTCAGCCCCAGCATTTT
-	TRBV5-1	-	TRBJ2-3	CASSVDKAGDTQYF	TGCGCCAGCAGCGTTGACAAGGCAGGGGATACGCAGTATTTT
-	TRBV7-6	TRBD1	TRBJ2-7	CASSSLTGGWEQYF	TGTGCCAGCAGCTCCCTGACAGGGGGCTGGGAGCAGTACTTC
-	TRBV11-2	TRBD1	TRBJ1-2	CASSLGQGGNYGYTF	TGTGCCAGCAGCTTAGGACAGGGGGGTAACTATGGCTACACCTTC
-	TRBV7-3	TRBD1	TRBJ1-2	CASSHRDRGFRGYTF	TGTGCCAGCAGCCACCGGGACAGGGGCTTCCGTGGCTACACCTTC
-	TRBV14	TRBD1	TRBJ2-1	CASSHQGAGEQFF	TGTGCCAGCAGCCACCAGGGGGCCGGTGAGCAGTTCTTC
-	TRBV6-4	TRBD1	TRBJ2-1	CASSRTVGTGANEQFF	TGTGCCAGCAGCCGTACGGTAGGGACAGGGGCAAATGAGCAGTTCTTC
-	TRBV27	TRBD2	TRBJ2-1	CASSFSAGAIEQFF	TGTGCCAGCAGTTTCTCAGCGGGAGCTATTGAGCAGTTCTTC
-	TRBV28	-	TRBJ1-5	CASSTYMGGSNQPQHF	TGTGCCAGCAGTACCTATATGGGAGGTAGCAATCAGCCCCAGCATTTT
-	TRBV13	TRBD1	TRBJ1-1	CASSLGRDSEAFF	TGTGCCAGCAGCTTAGGCCGGGACAGCGAAGCTTTCTTT
-	TRBV7-6	TRBD1	TRBJ1-1	CASGAGTGGNTEAFF	TGTGCCAGCGGAGCCGGGACAGGGGGCAACACTGAAGCTTTCTTT
few	TRBV30	-	TRBJ1-1	CAWSPFGLGGTFF	TGTGCCTGGAGCCCCTTTGGGTTAGGGGGAACTTTCTTT
-	TRBV9	TRBD1	TRBJ1-2	CASSQWDREGYTF	TGTGCCAGCAGCCAATGGGACAGGGAAGGCTACACCTTC
-	TRBV5-6	-	TRBJ2-1	CASSPTSRGYNEQFF	TGTGCCAGCAGTCCTACAAGTCGGGGATACAATGAGCAGTTCTTC
once	TRBV28	-	TRBJ1-4	CASSSETATNEKLFF	TGTGCCAGCAGTTCCGAGACAGCTACTAATGAAAAACTGTTTTTT
-	TRBV9	-	TRBJ2-2	CASSVQGGVTGELFF	TGTGCCAGCAGCGTACAGGGTGGGGTCACCGGGGAGCTGTTTTTT
-	TRBV25-1	-	TRBJ2-1	CASSEMDYNNEQFF	TGTGCCAGCAGTGAAATGGACTATAACAATGAGCAGTTCTTC
-	TRBV6-1	-	TRBJ2-1	CASSIWTGYNEQFF	TGTGCCAGCAGTATTTGGACGGGATACAATGAGCAGTTCTTC
-	TRBV5-4	-	TRBJ1-1	CASSDSTMNTEAFF	TGTGCCAGCAGTGATAGTACTATGAACACTGAAGCTTTCTTT
-	TRBV4-2	TRBD2	TRBJ2-7	CASSQVGTSGTRYEQYF	TGTGCCAGCAGCCAAGTAGGGACTAGCGGGACTCGATACGAGCAGTACTTC
once	TRBV4-2	-	TRBJ2-7	CASSQDLREVIEQYF	TGTGCCAGCAGCCAAGACCTTAGGGAGGTGATCGAGCAGTACTTC
once	TRBV20-1	-	TRBJ2-3	CSVWPEGTQYF	TGCAGTGTATGGCCGGAGGGGACGCAGTATTTT
-	TRBV18	-	TRBJ1-4	CASSPTGLSEKLFF	TGTGCCAGCTCACCAACGGGTTTATCCGAAAAACTGTTTTTT
-	TRBV19	TRBD1	TRBJ1-2	CATFGGGWGYTF	TGTGCCACCTTTGGAGGGGGCTGGGGCTACACCTTC
-	TRBV7-8	TRBD1	TRBJ1-1	CASSLRDRGGSTEAFF	TGTGCCAGCAGCTTAAGGGACAGGGGAGGGAGCACTGAAGCTTTCTTT
-	TRBV29-1	TRBD1	TRBJ2-1	CSAPGTENFNEQFF	TGCAGCGCTCCAGGGACAGAGAATTTCAATGAGCAGTTCTTC
-	TRBV6-1	TRBD2	TRBJ2-1	CASSGRPYNEQFF	TGTGCCAGCTCCGGGAGGCCCTACAATGAGCAGTTCTTC
-	TRBV28	-	TRBJ1-3	CASSLSALTISGNTIYF	TGTGCCAGCAGTTTATCCGCCCTTACAATCTCTGGAAACACCATATATTTT
-	TRBV2	TRBD2	TRBJ2-7	CASSEAPPLAGEGYEQYF	TGTGCCAGCAGTGAAGCCCCTCCGCTAGCGGGAGAAGGGTACGAGCAGTACTTC
-	TRBV7-3	TRBD1	TRBJ1-1	CASSLTGQGRWSTEAFF	TGTGCCAGCAGCTTAACGGGACAGGGAAGGTGGAGCACTGAAGCTTTCTTT
once	TRBV5-8	TRBD2	TRBJ2-1	CASSLTFWTSGSNEQFF	TGTGCCAGCAGCTTAACCTTTTGGACTAGCGGGAGTAATGAGCAGTTCTTC